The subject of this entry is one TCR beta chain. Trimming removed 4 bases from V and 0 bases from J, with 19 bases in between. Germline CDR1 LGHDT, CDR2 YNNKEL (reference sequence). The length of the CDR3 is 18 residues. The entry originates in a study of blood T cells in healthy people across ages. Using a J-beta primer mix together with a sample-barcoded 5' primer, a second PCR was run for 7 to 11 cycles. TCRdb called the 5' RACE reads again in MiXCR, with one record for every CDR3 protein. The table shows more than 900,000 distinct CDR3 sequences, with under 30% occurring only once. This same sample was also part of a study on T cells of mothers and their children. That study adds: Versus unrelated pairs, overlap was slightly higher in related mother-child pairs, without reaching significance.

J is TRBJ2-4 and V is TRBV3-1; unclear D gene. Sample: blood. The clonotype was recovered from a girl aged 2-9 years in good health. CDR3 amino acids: CASSPSKPQAIAKNIQYF. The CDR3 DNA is TGTGCCAGCAGCCCCTCGAAACCCCAGGCCATAGCCAAAAACATTCAGTACTTC.